What follows are 9 T cell receptor beta chains derived from one specimen sequenced in a study of T cell responses to AZD1222 COVID-19 vaccine. Repertoires were generated with immunoSEQ multiplex PCR, while TCRdb's copy carries only in-frame clones and drops some. The profile shows about 69,000 clones, approximately 82% of them singletons. The sequences come from peripheral blood, collected 28 days after the second AZD1222 dose. These receptors all come from an adult who received the AZD1222 COVID-19 vaccine.

The chain joins TRBV13 to TRBJ2-1; TRBD1 might be the D (6 bases). Deletions cut 7 bases from V and 1 base from J, with 11 bases between. The germline CDR1 and CDR2 sequences are PRHDT and FYEKMQ (reference sequence). CDR3 size: 14 residues. CDR3 region: CASKGVGSYNEQFF. The CDR3, as DNA: TGTGCCAGCAAGGGGGTGGGGTCCTACAATGAGCAGTTCTTC.

This clone has more than one count but fewer than ten. The V gene is TRBV7-2, the J gene TRBJ2-5, with 7 positions matching TRBD2. Germline trimming cut 5 bases from V and 3 bases from J; bases unmatched to any gene: 12. This CDR3 region has 16 residues. The germline V gene has CDR1 SGHTA and CDR2 FQGNSA. The DNA for the CDR3 is TGTGCCAGCAGCACGCAGGCGGGACTACATAAAGAGACCCAGTACTTC. Encoded protein: CASSTQAGLHKETQYF.

The chain is built from TRBV10-2 and TRBJ2-1; D unresolved. Trimming stripped 6 bases from V and 7 bases from J, with 7 bases between. Germline values: CDR1 WSHSY, CDR2 SAAADI. The CDR3 consists of 11 residues. The DNA of the CDR3 is TGCGCCAGCAGCCCCTTAAATGAGCAGTTCTTC. Its protein is CASSPLNEQFF.

The rearrangement joins TRBV12-3 or TRBV12-4 to TRBJ2-2; D is undetermined. V was pared by 2 bases and J by 3 bases, with 4 bases between. The CDR3 runs 13 residues. CDR3 protein: CASSLRDTGELFF. DNA of the CDR3: TGTGCCAGCAGTTTACGAGACACCGGGGAGCTGTTTTTT.

The gene calls are TRBV30 and TRBJ2-1; a weak D match, TRBD1 (5 bases). Germline CDR1 and CDR2: GTSNPN and SVGIG (reference sequence). This CDR3 contains 16 residues. V lost 2 bases and J lost 0, with 14 bases in between. The CDR3 sequence is CAWSLKDSRSYNEQFF. CDR3 in DNA: TGTGCCTGGAGTTTGAAAGACAGTCGCTCCTACAATGAGCAGTTCTTC.

The V call is TRBV19, the J call TRBJ1-2; 8 nucleotides agree with TRBD1. The CDR3 is 13 residues long. Germline-derived CDR1 and CDR2 are LNHDA and SQIVND (reference sequence). Unmatched junction bases numbered 8, after V lost 4 bases and J lost 10 bases. Here the CDR3 reads CASSTTGTGSYTF. The CDR3 DNA sequence: TGTGCCAGTAGTACCACCGGGACAGGTTCCTACACCTTC.

This clone showed up just a few times. The rearrangement uses TRBV19 and TRBJ1-2; D is unclear. CDR3 length: 11 residues. Germline lookup yields CDR1 LNHDA and CDR2 SQIVND (reference sequence). V shed 5 bases and J shed 8 bases, with 9 bases lying between them. The CDR3 sequence is CASSLGLGYTF. The CDR3 nucleotides read TGTGCCAGTAGTCTCGGGCTCGGCTACACCTTC.

The chain is built from TRBV18 and TRBJ1-1; D uncertain. This CDR3 contains 13 residues. In germline, CDR1 is KGHSH, CDR2 LQKENI. Trimming took off 2 bases at V and 3 bases at J, with 7 bases between the two ends. CDR3 residues: CASSPLSDTEAFF. The CDR3 DNA reads as TGTGCCAGCTCACCATTAAGTGACACTGAAGCTTTCTTT.

CDR3 loop: CASSPGTGINQPQHF. CDR3 nucleotide sequence: TGTGCCAGCAGCCCAGGGACAGGGATCAATCAGCCCCAGCATTTT. This chain joins TRBV5-8 and TRBJ1-5; 9 bases are a match to TRBD1. CDR1 and CDR2 from the germline V gene are SGHTS and YDEGEE. This CDR3 contains 15 residues. Trimming at V came to 4 bases and at J to 3 bases, leaving 5 bases not matched to a gene. The whole variable domain, filled in from reference TRBV5-8 and TRBJ1-5, reads EAGVTQSPTHLIKTRGQQATLRCSPISGHTSVYWYQQALGLGLQFLLWYDEGEERNRGNFPPRFSGRQFPNYSSELNVNALELEDSALYLCASSPGTGINQPQHFGDGTRLSIL.